Below are 17 T cell receptor beta chains sequenced from a single sample in a study of glioma-infiltrating T cells after dendritic cell vaccination (dated by TCRdb to the mid-2010s). Libraries came from the immunoSEQ multiplex PCR assay. In its TCRdb copy, this immuneACCESS table keeps in-frame sequences only and misses some clones. Where compared with another copy, unresolved V genes explain less than half of these, and the others have no known cause. A total of about 64,000 clones appear in this sample, 82% of them only once. The ten largest account for 9% to 10% of the sample. Sequencing used blood, obtained before dendritic cell vaccination. These receptors came from a human donor with glioblastoma.

The V call is TRBV4-1, the J call TRBJ1-5, with TRBD1 as a possible D gene (6 bases). Trimming stripped 0 bases from V and 0 bases from J, with 15 bases between. Per the germline V gene, CDR1 is MGHRA and CDR2 is YSYEKL. The CDR3 runs 18 residues. Here the CDR3 reads CASSQEVRGPYSNQPQHF. DNA for the CDR3: TGCGCCAGCAGCCAAGAGGTCAGGGGCCCTTATAGCAATCAGCCCCAGCATTTT.

V usage is TRBV5-1 and J usage is TRBJ2-1; D is perhaps TRBD2 (7 bases). V shed 4 bases and J shed 8 bases, with 19 bases lying between them. The CDR3 is made up of 15 amino acids. CDR1 is SGHRS, CDR2 YFSETQ, per germline. CDR3 in amino acids: CASSRAGAPTDEQFF. The CDR3, as DNA: TGCGCCAGCAGCCGGGCGGGGGCCCCCACGGATGAGCAGTTCTTC.

The V call is TRBV6-1, the J call TRBJ1-4; D is possibly TRBD1 (5 bases). There are 14 residues in the CDR3. Between the trimmed V and J ends, which lost 3 bases and 7 bases, there was a span of 12 bases. Per germline, CDR1 MNHNS and CDR2 SASEGT. CDR3 in DNA: TGTGCCAGCAGTGATAGGGGAAGGGTTGAAAAACTGTTTTTT. This codes for CASSDRGRVEKLFF.

J is TRBJ1-6 and V is TRBV6-1, with a tentative D call TRBD1 (5 bases). Germline-derived CDR1 and CDR2 are MNHNS and SASEGT. The CDR3 has 16 amino acids. V shed 4 bases and J shed 7 bases, with 17 bases lying between them. The CDR3 nucleotides are TGTGCCAGCAGTGGACATTCCGGGACTGGGAATTCACCCCTCCACTTT. Amino acids: CASSGHSGTGNSPLHF.

The chain combines TRBV5-4 with TRBJ2-3; 8 bases align to TRBD2. Germline loops: CDR1 SGHNT, CDR2 YYREEE (reference sequence). The CDR3 has 15 amino acids. Germline trimming cut 1 base from V and 2 bases from J; bases unmatched to any gene: 3. The CDR3 spells CASSLRRGATDTQYF. Written as DNA, the CDR3 is TGTGCCAGCAGCTTGAGGCGGGGGGCCACAGATACGCAGTATTTT. Looking up the rest from reference TRBV5-4 and TRBJ2-3 gives the full variable domain: ETGVTQSPTHLIKTRGQQVTLRCSSQSGHNTVSWYQQALGQGPQFIFQYYREEENGRGNFPPRFSGLQFPNYSSELNVNALELDDSALYLCASSLRRGATDTQYFGPGTRLTVL.

This chain uses TRBV27 with TRBJ2-7; 8 nucleotides agree with TRBD2. The germline gives CDR1 MNHEY, CDR2 SMNVEV (reference sequence). The CDR3 runs to 15 residues. The V segment lost 5 bases and the J segment 0 bases; nucleotides outside the gene matches: 6. For the CDR3, the DNA is TGTGCCAGCAGTGGTCACGGGAGGGGCTCCTACGAGCAGTACTTC. Protein sequence: CASSGHGRGSYEQYF.

This chain links TRBV5-6 with TRBJ1-2, with 9 bases fitting TRBD1. Germline CDR1 reads SGHDT; CDR2 reads YYEEEE. CDR3 length: 16 residues. The trim removed 1 base at V and 7 bases at J, leaving 11 bases unmatched. In DNA form, the CDR3 reads TGTGCCAGCAGCTTGCCTGACAGGACAGGGGTGATTGGCTACACCTTC. It specifies CASSLPDRTGVIGYTF.

This sequence joins TRBV6-4 and TRBJ1-1; TRBD1 is a possible D gene (5 bases). Germline V gives CDR1 MRHNA, CDR2 SNTAGT. The CDR3 sequence is 19 residues long. Trimming took 8 bases from V and 0 from J, leaving 28 bases between them. The CDR3: CASLGDTASNGLMNTEAFF. CDR3 nucleotide sequence: TGTGCCAGCTTAGGGGATACTGCGTCCAACGGGCTCATGAACACTGAAGCTTTCTTT.

This chain connects TRBV6-1 to TRBJ2-7; 8 nucleotides agree with TRBD2. In germline, CDR1 is MNHNS, CDR2 SASEGT. V was pared by 7 bases and J by 2 bases, with 7 bases of the junction left unmatched. The CDR3 is made up of 14 amino acids. This chain's CDR3 is CASIPTGGPYEQYF. The CDR3, as DNA: TGTGCCAGCATCCCGACGGGGGGGCCCTACGAGCAGTACTTC.

The chain carries TRBV14 and TRBJ1-3; the D is unclear. The CDR3 has 14 residues. V dropped 4 bases and J dropped 1 base, with 8 bases sitting between them. From germline, CDR1 is SGHDN and CDR2 FVKESK. CDR3 DNA sequence: TGTGCCAGCAGCCCCCGCGGATCTGGAAACACCATATATTTT. Translation: CASSPRGSGNTIYF.

The rearrangement links TRBV19 to TRBJ2-7; 7 bases map to TRBD1. V gave up 6 bases and J gave up 3 bases; unmatched junction bases: 2. In germline, CDR1 is LNHDA, CDR2 SQIVND (reference sequence). The CDR3 contains 12 residues. DNA of the CDR3: TGTGCCAGTAGGGACAGGAGCTACGAGCAGTACTTC. Translation: CASRDRSYEQYF.

This clone was observed once. This chain joins TRBV11-1 and TRBJ2-5; 8 nucleotides line up with TRBD1. Germline loops: CDR1 SGHAT, CDR2 FQDESV (reference sequence). This CDR3 has 18 amino acids. Trimming removed 1 base from V and 1 base from J; junction bases left unmatched: 11. CDR3 sequence (DNA): TGTGCCAGCAGCTTAGACGGCGTGGACAGGGCCGTCCAAGAGACCCAGTACTTC. The encoded protein is CASSLDGVDRAVQETQYF.

V gene TRBV6-1 combines with J gene TRBJ2-7; tentatively, D is TRBD2 (6 bases). V was pared by 2 bases and J by 5 bases, with 19 bases between. This CDR3 has 16 residues. The V gene's germline CDR1 is MNHNS and CDR2 SASEGT. The CDR3: CASSEWSGTPGNEQYF. In DNA form, the CDR3 reads TGTGCCAGCAGTGAATGGTCCGGGACTCCGGGGAACGAGCAGTACTTC.

The chain links TRBV6-5 to TRBJ2-3; maybe TRBD1 (6 bases). CDR1 and CDR2 (germline): MNHEY, SVGAGI. The V end lost 5 bases, the J end lost 14 bases, and 20 bases lay between the germline ends. CDR3 length equals 13 residues. CDR3 coding DNA: TGTGCCAGCAGTGCCTCGAAGGGGACATACAGGTATTTT. Encoded protein: CASSASKGTYRYF.

This clone has more than one count but fewer than ten. The chain is built from TRBV10-1 and TRBJ2-7; TRBD1 agrees at 9 bases. The CDR3 runs 13 residues. J was trimmed by 5 bases and V by 6 bases; bases with no gene match: 5. Germline V lookup: CDR1 WNHNN, CDR2 SYGVQD (reference sequence). The CDR3 sequence is CASSRDRDHEQYF. The CDR3 DNA reads TGCGCCAGCAGCCGGGACAGGGACCACGAGCAGTACTTC.

This sequence joins TRBV30 and TRBJ2-1; D unresolved. The CDR3 spans 11 residues. The V end was cut by 2 bases, the J end by 5 bases, with 4 bases between. CDR1 and CDR2 (germline): GTSNPN, SVGIG (reference sequence). This CDR3 is CAWSQNNEQFF. In DNA form, the CDR3 reads TGTGCCTGGAGTCAAAACAATGAGCAGTTCTTC.

The CDR3 protein is CASRIQGGTGNTIYF. For the CDR3, the DNA is TGTGCCAGCAGGATACAGGGAGGGACTGGAAACACCATATATTTT. V usage is TRBV28 and J usage is TRBJ1-3; D may be TRBD1 (6 bases). The V gene lost 6 bases and the J gene lost 2 bases, with 14 bases spanning the gap. CDR1 is MDHEN, CDR2 SYDVKM, per germline. The CDR3 extends over 15 amino acids.